The rows below give T cell receptor beta chains drawn from one sample of a study of beta chain features in type 1 diabetes. Sequenced by immunoSEQ multiplex PCR; TCRdb stores in-frame clones only, minus some. The sample lists about 340,000 clones, roughly 12% occurring once. Sequencing used naive CD4+ T cells from blood. Source of these receptors: a young woman with type 1 diabetes. Each CDR3 is given with its conserved first and last residue. Fields, in order: J gene, V gene, D gene, clone size, CDR3 protein, CDR3 DNA. D genes are given only for firm matches. Not all rows give a size; the values are once, few, many and, for expanded clones, a class.

j_gene: TRBJ2-1
v_gene: TRBV18
d_gene: .
abundance: .
CDR3aa: CASSPPIGVAYNEQFF
CDR3nt: TGTGCCAGCTCACCACCGATCGGGGTAGCCTACAATGAGCAGTTCTTC

j_gene: TRBJ2-7
v_gene: TRBV7-9
d_gene: TRBD2
abundance: .
CDR3aa: CASSLASGLAAPYEQYF
CDR3nt: TGTGCCAGCAGCTTAGCCTCGGGTCTAGCGGCCCCCTACGAGCAGTACTTC

j_gene: TRBJ1-2
v_gene: TRBV28
d_gene: .
abundance: few
CDR3aa: CASQGTYNYGYTF
CDR3nt: TGTGCCAGCCAGGGAACTTATAACTATGGCTACACCTTC

j_gene: TRBJ2-6
v_gene: TRBV7-2
d_gene: TRBD1
abundance: .
CDR3aa: CASSSDRGGANVLTF
CDR3nt: TGTGCCAGCAGCTCCGACAGGGGTGGGGCCAACGTCCTGACTTTC

j_gene: TRBJ2-7
v_gene: TRBV10-3
d_gene: .
abundance: .
CDR3aa: CAIGGNRTTSSYEQYF
CDR3nt: TGTGCCATCGGGGGGAACAGAACCACTAGCTCCTACGAGCAGTACTTC

j_gene: TRBJ2-1
v_gene: TRBV7-9
d_gene: TRBD2
abundance: .
CDR3aa: CASSYSGSNEYEQFF
CDR3nt: TGTGCCAGCAGTTATAGCGGGAGTAACGAGTATGAGCAGTTCTTC

j_gene: TRBJ2-1
v_gene: TRBV29-1
d_gene: .
abundance: many
CDR3aa: CSGGLRPGEQFF
CDR3nt: TGCAGCGGGGGACTTAGACCCGGTGAGCAGTTCTTC

j_gene: TRBJ1-5
v_gene: TRBV6-5
d_gene: TRBD1
abundance: few
CDR3aa: CASSLRDREQPQHF
CDR3nt: TGTGCCAGCAGTCTCCGGGACAGGGAGCAGCCCCAGCATTTT

j_gene: TRBJ1-5
v_gene: TRBV18
d_gene: .
abundance: few
CDR3aa: CASSPRDSGSNQPQHF
CDR3nt: TGTGCCAGCTCACCGCGGGACTCCGGTAGCAATCAGCCCCAGCATTTT

j_gene: TRBJ2-7
v_gene: TRBV19
d_gene: .
abundance: .
CDR3aa: CASSGRGAYEQYF
CDR3nt: TGTGCCAGTAGCGGCAGGGGGGCCTACGAGCAGTACTTC

j_gene: TRBJ2-3
v_gene: TRBV30
d_gene: TRBD2
abundance: .
CDR3aa: CAWSAGLVITTQYF
CDR3nt: TGTGCCTGGAGCGCGGGACTAGTCATAACGACGCAGTATTTT

j_gene: TRBJ1-2
v_gene: TRBV7-8
d_gene: TRBD1
abundance: .
CDR3aa: CASTTSAGGNYGYTF
CDR3nt: TGTGCCAGCACAACCTCGGCAGGGGGGAACTATGGCTACACCTTC

j_gene: TRBJ2-6
v_gene: TRBV5-1
d_gene: TRBD2
abundance: few
CDR3aa: CASSLVRGAGANVLTF
CDR3nt: TGCGCCAGCAGCTTGGTTCGGGGGGCTGGGGCCAACGTCCTGACTTTC

j_gene: TRBJ2-7
v_gene: TRBV28
d_gene: TRBD2
abundance: .
CDR3aa: CASSLPGLAGRSYEQYF
CDR3nt: TGTGCCAGCAGTTTACCGGGGCTAGCGGGACGCTCCTACGAGCAGTACTTC

j_gene: TRBJ2-1
v_gene: TRBV4-2
d_gene: TRBD2
abundance: few
CDR3aa: CASSQDRPGAGAGGNEQFF
CDR3nt: TGTGCCAGCAGCCAAGATCGGCCCGGAGCGGGAGCGGGCGGCAATGAGCAGTTCTTC

j_gene: TRBJ2-7
v_gene: TRBV9
d_gene: TRBD2
abundance: few
CDR3aa: CASSSGLAGYEQYF
CDR3nt: TGTGCCAGCAGCTCGGGACTAGCGGGTTACGAGCAGTACTTC

j_gene: TRBJ2-1
v_gene: TRBV27
d_gene: TRBD2
abundance: .
CDR3aa: CASSLAGATYNEQFF
CDR3nt: TGTGCCAGCAGTCTAGCGGGAGCCACCTACAATGAGCAGTTCTTC

j_gene: TRBJ2-7
v_gene: TRBV27
d_gene: TRBD2
abundance: few
CDR3aa: CASSWTSGDYEQYF
CDR3nt: TGTGCCAGCAGTTGGACTAGCGGGGACTACGAGCAGTACTTC

j_gene: TRBJ2-1
v_gene: TRBV18
d_gene: TRBD2
abundance: .
CDR3aa: CASSPRLAGGYNEQFF
CDR3nt: TGTGCCAGCTCACCACGGCTGGCGGGAGGCTACAATGAGCAGTTCTTC

j_gene: TRBJ2-5
v_gene: TRBV7-2
d_gene: TRBD2
abundance: few
CDR3aa: CASSPLEREGLGTQYF
CDR3nt: TGTGCCAGCAGCCCCCTCGAGCGGGAGGGATTGGGGACCCAGTACTTC

j_gene: TRBJ1-5
v_gene: TRBV11-2
d_gene: .
abundance: .
CDR3aa: CASSLTINQPQHF
CDR3nt: TGTGCCAGCAGCTTGACAATCAATCAGCCCCAGCATTTT

j_gene: TRBJ1-2
v_gene: TRBV15
d_gene: TRBD1
abundance: .
CDR3aa: CATSREFVPRGLDGYTF
CDR3nt: TGTGCCACCAGCAGAGAATTCGTCCCCAGGGGGCTTGATGGCTACACCTTC

j_gene: TRBJ1-2
v_gene: TRBV29-1
d_gene: .
abundance: .
CDR3aa: CSVGGRTRGYTF
CDR3nt: TGCAGCGTTGGGGGCCGGACGCGCGGCTACACCTTC

j_gene: TRBJ2-7
v_gene: TRBV27
d_gene: TRBD2
abundance: few
CDR3aa: CASSFYSGSSYEQYF
CDR3nt: TGTGCCAGCAGTTTTTATAGCGGGAGCTCCTACGAGCAGTACTTC

j_gene: TRBJ2-5
v_gene: TRBV7-2
d_gene: .
abundance: .
CDR3aa: CASSLRGNRETQYF
CDR3nt: TGTGCCAGCAGCTTAAGAGGAAATCGAGAGACCCAGTACTTC

j_gene: TRBJ1-1
v_gene: TRBV29-1
d_gene: .
abundance: .
CDR3aa: CSVLIGGSTEAFF
CDR3nt: TGCAGCGTTCTTATCGGGGGTTCCACTGAAGCTTTCTTT

j_gene: TRBJ1-1
v_gene: TRBV15
d_gene: .
abundance: .
CDR3aa: CATSKTGGETEAFF
CDR3nt: TGTGCCACCAGCAAGACAGGAGGTGAGACTGAAGCTTTCTTT